This TCR beta chain emerged from a study of cytomegalovirus exposure and HLA in healthy donors. PCR amplification relied on 60 Vbeta primers (plus 13 Jbeta primers). The protocol was immunoSEQ multiplex PCR, while the TCRdb copy is restricted to in-frame clones and leaves out a portion. Among roughly 200,000 clones listed, 70% to 80% were seen once. Study findings and constraints: Another analysis was done later, and it associated 15,000 or so TCR beta sequences with HLA alleles at 0.05 false discovery rate. A list of 164 TCR beta chains associated with cytomegalovirus was given.

With regard to this clone: The antigen is undetermined.

Sequenced input: PBMCs. This TCR was recovered from a man in his thirties or forties in good health and CMV-seronegative.

Here the CDR3 reads CASSDQGPSPEQYF. For the CDR3, the DNA is TGTGCCAGCAGCGACCAGGGCCCGTCCCCCGAGCAGTACTTC. The chain links TRBV2 to TRBJ2-7; TRBD1 might be the D (5 bases). The CDR3 contains 14 residues. Deletions cut 6 bases from V and 6 bases from J, with 18 bases between. Per the germline V gene, CDR1 is SNHLY and CDR2 is FYNNEI.